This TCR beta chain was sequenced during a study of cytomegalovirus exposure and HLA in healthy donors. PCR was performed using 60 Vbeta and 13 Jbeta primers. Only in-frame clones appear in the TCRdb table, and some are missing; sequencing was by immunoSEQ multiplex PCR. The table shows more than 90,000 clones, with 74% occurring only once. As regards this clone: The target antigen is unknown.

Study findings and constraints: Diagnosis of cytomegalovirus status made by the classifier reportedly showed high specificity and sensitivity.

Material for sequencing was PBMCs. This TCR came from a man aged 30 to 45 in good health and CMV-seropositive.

CDR3 in DNA: TGTGCCAGCAGCGTAGCGGGGGGGGACACAGATACGCAGTATTTT. The encoded protein is CASSVAGGDTDTQYF. V is TRBV9 and J is TRBJ2-3, with 8 bases identical to TRBD2. J gave up 2 bases and V 0 bases, and 2 bases lay outside the gene matches. CDR3 size: 15 residues. Germline-derived CDR1 and CDR2 are SGDLS and YYNGEE.